A single T cell receptor beta chain is shown here with its context. The antigen is undetermined. Libraries were prepared by immunoSEQ multiplex PCR; TCRdb keeps only in-frame clonotypes and omits some of them. Of 100,000 to 130,000 clones listed, about 86% were seen once; the top ten hold 3% to 4%. This specimen belongs to a study of T cell responses to AZD1222 COVID-19 vaccine. Regarding the study as a whole: CD4 TCRs covered the whole spike, strongest at regions 160-218 and 743-854. Nearly half of the spike-specific TCRs reportedly recognize variant regions that carry no mutations. Seropositive at baseline were only a handful of AZD1222 recipients.

The source of this sequence is an adult in good health. Material: peripheral blood, obtained on day 0 of AZD1222 vaccination.

CDR3 residues: CASSVGSGYEQYF. The CDR3 nucleotides read TGTGCCAGCAGTGTAGGATCCGGCTACGAGCAGTACTTC. V gene TRBV27 combines with J gene TRBJ2-7; D ambiguous. From germline, CDR1 is MNHEY and CDR2 SMNVEV (reference sequence). The CDR3 runs to 13 residues. V was trimmed by 5 bases and J by 3 bases, leaving 11 bases between them.